This TCR beta chain is from a study of OX40 agonist ivuxolimab in advanced cancers. About the study: Ivuxolimab, an antibody acting as an agonist of OX40 (CD134), was used to treat patients. The group had a mean age of 60 years, ranged from roughly 23 to 79, and was 82.7% male. Study outcomes and limitations: Relative to CD4+, CD8+ T cells held more expanded clones on average. Among expanded peripheral T cells, antigen specificity went undetermined.

Assay used: immunoSEQ multiplex PCR; TCRdb lists only in-frame clones, some missing. The sample has more than 80,000 clones, 75% to 95% seen once. This CDR3 contains 16 residues. The V end lost 1 base, the J end lost 1 base, and 13 bases lay between the germline ends. CDR1 is SGDLS, CDR2 YYNGEE, per germline. For this clone: Antigen: not known.

This TCR derives from an adult with an advanced solid tumor such as melanoma, head and neck, liver or kidney cancer. Source: CD4+ or CD8+ T cells sorted from blood, taken in a trial of the OX40 agonist ivuxolimab. The chain uses TRBV9 and TRBJ2-3; perhaps TRBD1 as D (6 bases). CDR3 amino acids: CASSVTQQGGTDTQYF. CDR3 nucleotides: TGTGCCAGCAGCGTAACTCAACAGGGTGGCACAGATACGCAGTATTTT.